The 10 T cell receptor beta chains presented below share a single source sample, sequenced in a study of response to subunit inactivated influenza vaccine. TCRdb analysed the RT-PCR reads with MiXCR anew, one entry per CDR3 protein. Here the sample spans hundreds of thousands of distinct CDR3 sequences, around 14% being singletons. The sequencing used PBMCs from blood, collected 11 to 12 days after vaccination. The receptors originated from a man in his fifties who received an inactivated influenza vaccine.

This clonotype was picked up a small number of times. V is TRBV9 and J is TRBJ2-3, with a tentative D call TRBD2 (5 bases). The V end lost 4 bases, the J end lost 2 bases, and 14 bases lay between the germline ends. CDR1 is SGDLS and CDR2 is YYNGEE in the germline V gene. There are 15 residues in the CDR3. Here the CDR3 reads CASSREGPPTDTQYF. The DNA for the CDR3 is TGTGCCAGCAGCCGTGAGGGTCCCCCCACAGATACGCAGTATTTT.

This clonotype was found a few times. The rearrangement joins TRBV9 to TRBJ2-7, with TRBD1 matching over 10 bases. With V trimmed by 3 bases and J by 6 bases, 9 bases remained unmatched. The germline gives CDR1 SGDLS, CDR2 YYNGEE. The CDR3 has 15 residues. CDR3 DNA: TGTGCCAGCAGCGGTCAGAGGACAGGGGGGAGCGAGCAGTACTTC. The encoded protein is CASSGQRTGGSEQYF.

The chain couples TRBV11-2 to TRBJ2-1; 11 nucleotides line up with TRBD2. V lost 5 bases and J lost 2; bases outside the gene matches: 5. The length of the CDR3 is 16 residues. Germline V CDR1 and CDR2: SGHAT, FQNNGV. In DNA, the CDR3 is TGTGCCAGCAGCCGACTAGCGGGGAAGGCCTACAATGAGCAGTTCTTC. This codes for CASSRLAGKAYNEQFF.

This clonotype was counted many times. The V call is TRBV5-1, the J call TRBJ1-1, with a weak D call TRBD1 (5 bases). Looked up from germline, CDR1 is SGHRS and CDR2 is YFSETQ. The CDR3 is 14 amino acids. Trimming left V 4 bases short and J 2 bases short, with 12 bases between. DNA for the CDR3: TGCGCCAGCAGCAGAACCGGGACCAACACTGAAGCTTTCTTT. Its protein product is CASSRTGTNTEAFF.

This clonotype has more than one count but fewer than ten. The chain combines TRBV12-3 or TRBV12-4 with TRBJ2-2; 16 bases are shared with TRBD2. The CDR3 consists of 20 residues. Unmatched junction bases numbered 13, after V lost 5 bases and J lost 4 bases. The CDR3 loop is CASSPGLAGGLDWSTGELFF. The CDR3 nucleotides are TGTGCCAGCAGTCCGGGACTAGCGGGGGGGCTTGATTGGAGCACCGGGGAGCTGTTTTTT.

This clonotype has a handful of counts. V and J are TRBV24-1 and TRBJ2-5; maybe TRBD1 (5 bases). V lost 6 bases, J lost 1 base, and 11 bases lay in between. Germline CDR1 is KGHDR and CDR2 is SFDVKD. The CDR3 runs to 14 residues. CDR3: CATSSRQGQETQYF. In DNA form, the CDR3 reads TGTGCCACCAGTTCTCGGCAGGGCCAAGAGACCCAGTACTTC.

This clonotype was observed a few times. The chain is built from TRBV10-1 and TRBJ2-1; D tentatively fits TRBD1 or TRBD2 (5 bases each). This CDR3 comprises 16 residues. The V end lost 1 base, the J end lost 2 bases, and 12 bases lay between the germline ends. The germline V gene encodes CDR1 WNHNN and CDR2 SYGVQD (reference sequence). The CDR3 sequence: CASSEFSGTPYNEQFF. CDR3 DNA: TGCGCCAGCAGTGAGTTTTCAGGGACCCCCTACAATGAGCAGTTCTTC.

This clonotype showed up just a few times. V usage is TRBV6-5 and J usage is TRBJ2-7, with 7 nucleotides matching TRBD1. V lost 0 bases and J lost 2; bases outside the gene matches: 7. The CDR3 runs to 16 residues. Germline-derived CDR1 and CDR2 are MNHEY and SVGAGI. CDR3 amino acids: CASSYSTSGQTYEQYF. The DNA for the CDR3 is TGTGCCAGCAGTTACTCGACATCGGGACAGACCTACGAGCAGTACTTC.

This clonotype was found a few times. V gene TRBV5-1 combines with J gene TRBJ2-1; tentatively, D is TRBD1 or TRBD2 (5 bases each). CDR1 and CDR2 (germline): SGHRS, YFSETQ. This CDR3 has 15 residues. Trimming shortened V by 2 bases and J by 2 bases, and 11 bases separated the two germline ends. The DNA for the CDR3 is TGCGCCAGCAGCTTACCGGGGCAGACCTACAATGAGCAGTTCTTC. Residues: CASSLPGQTYNEQFF.

This clonotype was counted between two and nine times. The rearrangement uses TRBV20-1 and TRBJ2-3, with 7 bases matching TRBD1. The germline gives CDR1 DFQATT, CDR2 SNEGSKA (reference sequence). This CDR3 comprises 14 residues. V lost 1 base to trimming and J lost 6 bases; unmatched junction nucleotides: 7. CDR3 in DNA: TGCAGTGCTAGAGGGGTGAGGGGGCCCGATACGCAGTATTTT. Translated, it gives CSARGVRGPDTQYF.